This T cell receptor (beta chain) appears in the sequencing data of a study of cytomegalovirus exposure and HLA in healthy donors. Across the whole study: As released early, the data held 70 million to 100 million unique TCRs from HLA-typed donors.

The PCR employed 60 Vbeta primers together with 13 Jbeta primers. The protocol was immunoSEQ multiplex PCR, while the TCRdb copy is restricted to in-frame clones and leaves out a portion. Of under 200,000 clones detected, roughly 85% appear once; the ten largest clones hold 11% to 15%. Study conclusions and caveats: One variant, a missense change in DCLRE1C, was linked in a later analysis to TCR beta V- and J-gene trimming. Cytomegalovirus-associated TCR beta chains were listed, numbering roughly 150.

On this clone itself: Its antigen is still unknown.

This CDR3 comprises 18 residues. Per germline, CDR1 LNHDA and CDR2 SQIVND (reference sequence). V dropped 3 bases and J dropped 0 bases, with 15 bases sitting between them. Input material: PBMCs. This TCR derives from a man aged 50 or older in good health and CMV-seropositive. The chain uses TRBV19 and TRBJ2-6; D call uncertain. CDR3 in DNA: TGTGCCAGTAGTATGGAGAGCAGACTGGCCTCTGGGGCCAACGTCCTGACTTTC. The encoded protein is CASSMESRLASGANVLTF.